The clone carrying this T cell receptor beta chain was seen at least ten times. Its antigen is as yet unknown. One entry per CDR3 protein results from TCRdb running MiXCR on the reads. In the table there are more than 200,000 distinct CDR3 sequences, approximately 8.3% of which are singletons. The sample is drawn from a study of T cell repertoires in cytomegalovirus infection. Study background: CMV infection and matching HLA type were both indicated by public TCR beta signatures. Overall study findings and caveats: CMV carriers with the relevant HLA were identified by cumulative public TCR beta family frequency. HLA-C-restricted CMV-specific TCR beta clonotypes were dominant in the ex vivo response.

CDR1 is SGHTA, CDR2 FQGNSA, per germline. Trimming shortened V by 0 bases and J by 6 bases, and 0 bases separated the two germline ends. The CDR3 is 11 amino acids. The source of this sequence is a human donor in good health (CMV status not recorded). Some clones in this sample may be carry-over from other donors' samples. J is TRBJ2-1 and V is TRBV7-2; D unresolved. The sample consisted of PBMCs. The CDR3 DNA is TGTGCCAGCAGCTTAGCCAATGAGCAGTTCTTC. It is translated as CASSLANEQFF.